This entry is about one TCR beta chain. Libraries were prepared by immunoSEQ multiplex PCR; TCRdb keeps only in-frame clonotypes and omits some of them. The sample includes about 120,000 clones, over 75% of them seen just once. The sample belongs to a study of control samples from healthy donors and cancer patients. The sequencing sample was made of PBMCs. The clonotype originates from a woman aged 45 to 65 with colorectal cancer.

The CDR3 DNA reads TGTGCCAGCAGTTTTTTAGCGGGAGGCTACAATGAGCAGTTCTTC. This encodes CASSFLAGGYNEQFF. The rearrangement links TRBV6-4 to TRBJ2-1; 10 bases align to TRBD2. Germline V gene sequence: CDR1 MRHNA, CDR2 SNTAGT. The V gene end was trimmed by 5 bases and the J gene end by 3 bases; junction bases not matched to a gene: 4. The CDR3 spans 15 residues.